These T cell receptor beta chains were read from a single sample in a study of a mutant IDH1 vaccine in newly diagnosed glioma. Here immunoSEQ multiplex PCR was the method, and the copy in TCRdb shows in-frame clones only, minus some. This table has about 98,000 clones, about 87% appearing once. The source was PBMCs, collected from a glioma patient treated with radiotherapy, temozolomide or both. Every receptor here comes from a woman aged 50 to 60 with glioma. The CDR3 runs from the conserved cysteine through the conserved F or W. A D gene is named only where the DNA matches it firmly. Clone size is stated in some rows and not others, as once, few, many or a class when expanded.

cdr3_nt cdr3_aa v_call clone_size j_call d_call
TGTGCCAGCAGGGCGGGAGGCAGGTCCCCACACGAGCAGTACTTC CASRAGGRSPHEQYF TRBV27 NA TRBJ2-7 TRBD2
TGTGCCAGCCGCAAGACAGCCTACAATGAGCAGTTCTTC CASRKTAYNEQFF TRBV6-5 NA TRBJ2-1 NA
TGCGCCAGCAGTTCCCGGTTCGGTCAGCCCCAGCATTTT CASSSRFGQPQHF TRBV10-2 few TRBJ1-5 NA
TGTGCCAGCTTAACCGGGAGGGGGCGGGTATCAAGCACTGAAGCTTTCTTT CASLTGRGRVSSTEAFF TRBV18 NA TRBJ1-1 TRBD1
TGTGCCAGCAGCTTATCACAGGGTGGGACCCAGTACTTC CASSLSQGGTQYF TRBV7-3 once TRBJ2-5 NA
TGTGCCAGCAGCTTGGGACAGGGGCGTAGATCCTACGAGCAGTACTTC CASSLGQGRRSYEQYF TRBV5-4 NA TRBJ2-7 TRBD1
TGTGCCAGCTCACCAATTAACCGAAAGGCCGAAGGCTACACCTTC CASSPINRKAEGYTF TRBV18 few TRBJ1-2 NA
TGCGCCAGCAGTACCGGGACAGCCCAAGAGACCCAGTACTTC CASSTGTAQETQYF TRBV10-1 NA TRBJ2-5 TRBD1
TGTGCCAGCAGCTTAATTGGCCAGCGCCAATCCAATGAGCAGTTCTTC CASSLIGQRQSNEQFF TRBV7-8 NA TRBJ2-1 NA
TGCGCCAGCAGCTCGAACCCGACACGGGGTACTGAAGCTTTCTTT CASSSNPTRGTEAFF TRBV5-1 NA TRBJ1-1 NA
TGTGCCAGCAACCCAGGACAGGGAGGCACCGGGGAGCTGTTTTTT CASNPGQGGTGELFF TRBV2 NA TRBJ2-2 TRBD1
TGTGCCAGCAGCAAAAGGGGGGAAGGCAGGGTGAATCAGCCCCAGCATTTT CASSKRGEGRVNQPQHF TRBV7-8 once TRBJ1-5 NA
TGTGCCATCAGTGACGGGAGCTCTGGAAACACCATATATTTT CAISDGSSGNTIYF TRBV10-3 NA TRBJ1-3 NA
TGTGCCAGCAGTTCCCCCTCGGCGGGGGGCTACGAGCAGTACTTC CASSSPSAGGYEQYF TRBV6-5 NA TRBJ2-7 TRBD2
TGTGCCAGCAGTTTGGGGACAGGGATTTCGAACACTGAAGCTTTCTTT CASSLGTGISNTEAFF TRBV28 NA TRBJ1-1 TRBD1
TGTGCCAGTAGGGTACAGGGGGACTATGGCTACACCTTC CASRVQGDYGYTF TRBV19 NA TRBJ1-2 TRBD1
TGCGCCAGCAGTTCGGTGGGGCTAGCGGGTTCCAATGAGCAGTTCTTC CASSSVGLAGSNEQFF TRBV10-2 NA TRBJ2-1 TRBD2